A single sample gave rise to the 30 T cell receptor beta chains below, sequenced in a study of blood T cell repertoires in COVID-19. Method: immunoSEQ multiplex PCR; TCRdb's copy keeps in-frame clones and lacks some. The sample includes about 160,000 clones, 82% of them seen just once. The sample consisted of peripheral blood. These receptors all come from a woman of 80 years or more with active or convalescent COVID-19.

With respect to this clone: The same CDR3 also results from other DNA sequences found in this sample. The chain joins TRBV5-1 to TRBJ2-7; 8 bases line up with TRBD1. The J segment lost 2 bases and the V segment lost 4 bases, leaving 5 bases of the junction unmatched. Germline V lookup: CDR1 SGHRS, CDR2 YFSETQ. The CDR3 totals 14 residues. CDR3 nucleotide sequence: TGCGCCAGCAGCCTCACAGGGGGTCCCTACGAGCAGTACTTC. It yields the protein CASSLTGGPYEQYF. Together with reference TRBV5-1 and TRBJ2-7, the CDR3 gives the full variable domain: KAGVTQTPRYLIKTRGQQVTLSCSPISGHRSVSWYQQTPGQGLQFLFEYFSETQRNKGNFPGRFSGRQFSNSRSEMNVSTLELGDSALYLCASSLTGGPYEQYFGPGTRLTVT.

The rearrangement links TRBV2 to TRBJ2-1; 8 positions match TRBD2. The CDR3 consists of 12 residues. With 9 bases clipped from V and 6 bases from J, the junction kept 4 bases outside the gene matches. CDR1 is SNHLY, CDR2 FYNNEI, per germline. CDR3 in DNA: TGTGCCAGACAAACTAGCGGCAATGAGCAGTTCTTC. Protein: CARQTSGNEQFF.

V gene TRBV21-1 combines with J gene TRBJ2-3; TRBD2, the table's D call, was not compared with the DNA. TRBV21-1 is tagged as a pseudogene. This CDR3 contains 14 residues. The CDR3 sequence: CASSKIPRTDTQYF. The CDR3 DNA sequence: TGTGCCAGCAGCAAAATCCCGAGGACAGATACGCAGTATTTT.

This clone was counted only a few times. The chain is built from TRBV6-5 and TRBJ1-6; D unclear. V was cut by 6 bases and J by 7 bases, with 13 bases left in between. Germline CDR1 MNHEY, CDR2 SVGAGI. The CDR3 has 14 amino acids. As DNA, the CDR3 is TGTGCCAGCAGGATAGCCTTGCAAAATTCACCCCTCCACTTT. This encodes CASRIALQNSPLHF.

This clone appeared a few times. The genes are TRBV7-9 and TRBJ1-1; TRBD1 aligns across 9 bases. This CDR3 is built from 15 residues. V lost 5 bases to trimming and J lost 3 bases; unmatched junction nucleotides: 7. Germline assignment: CDR1 SEHNR and CDR2 FQNEAQ (reference sequence). The CDR3 region is CASSNRDRVDTEAFF. The CDR3 nucleotides are TGTGCCAGCAGCAACCGGGACAGGGTTGACACTGAAGCTTTCTTT.

This clone turned up a few times. The chain uses TRBV7-9 and TRBJ1-4, with 7 bases that match TRBD1. Germline V gives CDR1 SEHNR, CDR2 FQNEAQ (reference sequence). This CDR3 is 19 amino acids long. Unmatched junction bases numbered 20, after V lost 5 bases and J lost 5 bases. This CDR3 is CASSPSPGQRAGENEKLFF. For the CDR3, the DNA is TGTGCCAGCAGCCCCTCTCCGGGACAGAGAGCAGGAGAGAATGAAAAACTGTTTTTT.

This clone came up a few times. The genes are TRBV7-8 and TRBJ1-6; no clear D. The CDR3 totals 13 residues. Per germline, CDR1 SGHVS and CDR2 FQNEAQ. Trimming removed 2 bases at V and 8 bases at J, with 7 bases between. The CDR3 DNA is TGTGCCAGCAGCTTAAGGGAGTATTCACCCCTCCACTTT. This translates into CASSLREYSPLHF. The whole variable domain, remainder taken from reference TRBV7-8 and TRBJ1-6, is GAGVSQSPRYKVAKRGQDVALRCDPISGHVSLFWYQQALGQGPEFLTYFQNEAQLDKSGLPSDRFFAERPEGSVSTLKIQRTQQEDSAVYLCASSLREYSPLHFGNGTRLTVT.

The chain links TRBV6-1 to TRBJ1-2, with D unresolved. The CDR3 is 16 residues long. Germline assignment: CDR1 MNHNS and CDR2 SASEGT. The V end was cut by 3 bases, the J end by 6 bases, with 20 bases between. CDR3 region: CASSEARQAVFNGYTF. CDR3 sequence (DNA): TGTGCCAGCAGTGAGGCCCGCCAGGCAGTCTTCAATGGCTACACCTTC.

This sequence joins TRBV5-1 and TRBJ1-6; 9 bases line up with TRBD1. J gave up 7 bases and V 3 bases, and 5 bases lay outside the gene matches. This CDR3 spans 15 amino acids. Germline CDR1 reads SGHRS; CDR2 reads YFSETQ. Here the CDR3 DNA reads TGCGCCAGCAGCTCCGGGACAGGGTCCAATTCACCCCTCCACTTT. It yields the protein CASSSGTGSNSPLHF.

The chain joins TRBV7-8 to TRBJ2-1; TRBD2 agrees at 9 bases. Germline trimming cut 6 bases from V and 3 bases from J; bases unmatched to any gene: 6. The CDR3 extends over 15 amino acids. The germline gives CDR1 SGHVS, CDR2 FQNEAQ. The CDR3 protein is CASRSSGTFYNEQFF. CDR3 sequence (DNA): TGTGCCAGCAGATCTAGCGGGACCTTCTACAATGAGCAGTTCTTC.

The genes are TRBV5-1 and TRBJ2-1, with 8 bases identical to TRBD2. The CDR3 extends over 19 amino acids. Germline assignment: CDR1 SGHRS and CDR2 YFSETQ. Trimming at V came to 0 bases and at J to 3 bases, leaving 14 bases not matched to a gene. The CDR3 DNA is TGCGCCAGCAGCTTGGGGGGACGGGGAGCGGGAGCAGGCTACAATGAGCAGTTCTTC. This encodes CASSLGGRGAGAGYNEQFF.

The rearrangement joins TRBV18 to TRBJ1-6; no clear D gene. Trimming removed 3 bases at V and 6 bases at J, with 6 bases between. The CDR3 length is 13 residues. Germline CDR1 and CDR2: KGHSH and LQKENI. The CDR3 protein is CASSPAVNSPLHF. The CDR3 coding sequence is TGTGCCAGCTCACCGGCGGTTAATTCACCCCTCCACTTT. Complete variable domain (other parts from reference TRBV18 and TRBJ1-6): NAGVMQNPRHLVRRRGQEARLRCSPMKGHSHVYWYRQLPEEGLKFMVYLQKENIIDESGMPKERFSAEFPKEGPSILRIQQVVRGDSAAYFCASSPAVNSPLHFGNGTRLTVT.

V gene TRBV5-1 combines with J gene TRBJ1-1; the D gene is possibly TRBD1 (6 bases). V lost 3 bases and J lost 4, with 7 bases in between. CDR3 size: 12 residues. In germline, CDR1 is SGHRS, CDR2 YFSETQ. The CDR3 here is CASSSGATEAFF. CDR3 nucleotide sequence: TGCGCCAGCAGCTCAGGGGCCACTGAAGCTTTCTTT.

The table lists this clone with a count of one. This sequence joins TRBV6-6 and TRBJ1-1; 8 positions agree with TRBD1. V trimming: 5 bases; J trimming: 1 base; junction bases outside the gene matches: 3. This CDR3 is built from 14 residues. Germline-derived CDR1 and CDR2 are MNHNY and SVGAGI (reference sequence). CDR3 sequence: CASSDTGGNTEAFF. The CDR3 DNA reads as TGTGCCAGCAGTGATACAGGGGGGAACACTGAAGCTTTCTTT.

In DNA form, the CDR3 reads TGTGCCAGCACCGGACTAGCGGGGGAGACCCAGTACTTC. This encodes CASTGLAGETQYF. This chain connects TRBV2 to TRBJ2-5, with 12 bases matching TRBD2. With 7 bases clipped from V and 5 bases from J, the junction kept 2 bases outside the gene matches. This CDR3 contains 13 residues. Germline CDR1 reads SNHLY; CDR2 reads FYNNEI.

This clone was detected only a few times. This chain uses TRBV12-3 or TRBV12-4 with TRBJ1-5, with D possibly TRBD1 on 5 matching bases. The germline V and J ends were trimmed by 6 bases and 6 bases, with 9 bases remaining between them. This CDR3 has 12 residues. The CDR3 nucleotides are TGTGCCAGCAGGGGGGGTGGTCAGCCCCAGCATTTT. Amino acid sequence: CASRGGGQPQHF.

The rearrangement links TRBV29-1 to TRBJ1-1; D remains ambiguous. The ends were cut back, 6 bases at V and 0 bases at J, with 11 bases in the middle. The CDR3 covers 13 residues. CDR1 is SQVTM and CDR2 is ANQGSEA in the germline V gene. CDR3 region: CSVNKNMNTEAFF. The DNA for the CDR3 is TGCAGCGTGAACAAAAACATGAACACTGAAGCTTTCTTT.

This clone was found once. The chain couples TRBV5-5 to TRBJ2-3; TRBD2 is a possible D gene (6 bases). Germline values: CDR1 SGHKS, CDR2 YYEKEE (reference sequence). The ends were cut back, 0 bases at V and 4 bases at J, with 9 bases in the middle. The CDR3 length is 14 residues. CDR3 sequence reads: CASSLVSGADTQYF. In DNA, the CDR3 is TGTGCCAGCAGCTTGGTTTCGGGAGCAGATACGCAGTATTTT.

The chain couples TRBV6-6 to TRBJ1-2; no firm D call. V dropped 0 bases and J dropped 3 bases, with 5 bases sitting between them. Germline CDR1 MNHNY, CDR2 SVGAGI (reference sequence). CDR3 length equals 13 residues. This CDR3 is CASSYSTDYGYTF. The CDR3 nucleotides are TGTGCCAGCAGTTACTCTACAGACTATGGCTACACCTTC.

CDR3 sequence reads: CASSASSADTQYF. Here the CDR3 DNA reads TGTGCCAGCAGCGCTTCCTCAGCAGATACGCAGTATTTT. The genes are TRBV9 and TRBJ2-3; no reliable D call. V was clipped by 3 bases and J by 4 bases, with 9 bases between them. This CDR3 has 13 residues. CDR1 is SGDLS and CDR2 is YYNGEE in the germline V gene. The full variable domain, its missing parts supplied by reference TRBV9 and TRBJ2-3, is DSGVTQTPKHLITATGQRVTLRCSPRSGDLSVYWYQQSLDQGLQFLIQYYNGEERAKGNILERFSAQQFPDLHSELNLSSLELGDSALYFCASSASSADTQYFGPGTRLTVL.

The CDR3 spells CASSAYRATGGDEQFF. CDR3 DNA sequence: TGTGCCAGCAGCGCGTACCGGGCCACCGGAGGGGATGAGCAGTTCTTC. The V call is TRBV9, the J call TRBJ2-1, with a tentative D call TRBD2 (6 bases). V lost 3 bases and J 8 bases, leaving 21 bases between the germline ends. The CDR3 is 16 amino acids. CDR1 is SGDLS, CDR2 YYNGEE, per germline.

The V and J genes are TRBV5-1 and TRBJ2-6; D perhaps matches TRBD1 (6 bases). The germline gives CDR1 SGHRS, CDR2 YFSETQ. V was trimmed by 1 base and J by 4 bases, leaving 24 bases between them. CDR3 size: 20 residues. CDR3 coding DNA: TGCGCCAGCAGCTTGAAAGTTCGGTCCGGGGACACTGGGGGGGCCAACGTCCTGACTTTC. It yields the protein CASSLKVRSGDTGGANVLTF.

This chain links TRBV10-1 with TRBJ2-7; TRBD2 aligns across 11 bases. Germline CDR1 WNHNN, CDR2 SYGVQD (reference sequence). Losses at the gene ends were 3 bases for V and 6 bases for J; bases not matched to a gene: 4. The CDR3 has 14 amino acids. This CDR3 is CASSDRGTSGEQYF. The CDR3 region has the DNA TGCGCCAGCAGTGATCGAGGGACTAGCGGCGAGCAGTACTTC.

This sequence joins TRBV11-2 and TRBJ1-2; D gene ambiguous. From germline, CDR1 is SGHAT and CDR2 FQNNGV. The CDR3 is 15 amino acids. Trimming stripped 1 base from V and 7 bases from J, with 16 bases between. The DNA of the CDR3 is TGTGCCAGCAGCTTAGGCGTGTGGGAGAGCGGTGGCTACACCTTC. Amino acid sequence: CASSLGVWESGGYTF. The full variable domain, its missing parts supplied by reference TRBV11-2 and TRBJ1-2, is EAGVAQSPRYKIIEKRQSVAFWCNPISGHATLYWYQQILGQGPKLLIQFQNNGVVDDSQLPKDRFSAERLKGVDSTLKIQPAKLEDSAVYLCASSLGVWESGGYTFGSGTRLTVV.

The chain uses TRBV4-1 and TRBJ1-5, with TRBD1 matching over 10 bases. Germline CDR1 and CDR2: MGHRA and YSYEKL. The CDR3 has 16 residues. V gave up 4 bases and J gave up 5 bases; unmatched junction bases: 8. The CDR3 DNA reads TGCGCCAGCAGCCCGGACAGGGGGTCATCCTATCAGCCCCAGCATTTT. It specifies CASSPDRGSSYQPQHF.

This sequence joins TRBV7-2 and TRBJ2-3; tentative D call: TRBD2 (6 bases). The germline CDR1 and CDR2 sequences are SGHTA and FQGNSA. Trimming left V 5 bases short and J 4 bases short, with 13 bases between. The CDR3 runs to 14 residues. CDR3 loop: CASSLGGRPDTQYF. DNA of the CDR3: TGTGCCAGCAGCCTCGGAGGGCGGCCAGATACGCAGTATTTT.

This CDR3 is CASSTGAGTEAFF. The CDR3 DNA reads TGTGCCAGCAGTACAGGGGCGGGCACTGAAGCTTTCTTT. This chain links TRBV2 with TRBJ1-1; 7 bases are shared with TRBD1. V lost 5 bases and J lost 4; bases outside the gene matches: 4. Germline V lookup: CDR1 SNHLY, CDR2 FYNNEI. The CDR3 loop spans 13 amino acids.

The chain links TRBV10-3 to TRBJ1-5, with no clear D. Looked up from germline, CDR1 is ENHRY and CDR2 is SYGVKD. The V and J ends lost 7 bases and 10 bases respectively, with 17 bases between them. The CDR3 sequence is 13 residues long. CDR3 in DNA: TGTGCCATCACCGAAGATGGAAACAGTCCCCAGCATTTT. This gives the protein CAITEDGNSPQHF.

The chain recombines TRBV2 with TRBJ1-5; no reliable D call. CDR1 and CDR2 (germline): SNHLY, FYNNEI. Trimming shortened V by 3 bases and J by 5 bases, and 14 bases separated the two germline ends. The CDR3 runs to 15 residues. For the CDR3, the DNA is TGTGCCAGCAGTGACGACTCGGGAGGAGATCAGCCCCAGCATTTT. Translating gives CASSDDSGGDQPQHF. The full variable domain, its missing parts supplied by reference TRBV2 and TRBJ1-5, is EPEVTQTPSHQVTQMGQEVILRCVPISNHLYFYWYRQILGQKVEFLVSFYNNEISEKSEIFDDQFSVERPDGSNFTLKIRSTKLEDSAMYFCASSDDSGGDQPQHFGDGTRLSIL.

The genes are TRBV7-6 and TRBJ2-7; 10 nucleotides match TRBD2. Trimming took 4 bases from V and 2 from J; bases not matched to a gene: 5. Germline loops: CDR1 SGHVS, CDR2 FNYEAQ. This CDR3 has 15 amino acids. The CDR3 DNA reads as TGTGCCAGCAGCTCCCCTCTAGCGGGAGCCTACGAGCAGTACTTC. This translates into CASSSPLAGAYEQYF.